This entry describes one T cell receptor beta chain. The target of this receptor is not known. Base qualities are not provided; no much larger clone lies one nucleotide away. V lost 4 bases and J lost 4 bases; the stretch between them is 11 bases long. Based on the germline V gene, the CDR1 and CDR2 sequences are MGHRA and YSYEKL. The CDR3, cysteine through phenylalanine, is 13 amino acids long. Only the CDR3 region is kept as DNA, spanning 39 bases read in frame from base 1. These data are taken from a study of sequential checkpoint blockade in melanoma (dated by TCRdb to the late 2010s). Study-level background: Patients were assigned by 1:1 randomization to either first-line nivolumab followed by ipilimumab (arm A) or ipilimumab followed by nivolumab (arm B). Both trial sequences were followed by maintenance nivolumab. Paper-wide results and their limitations: Validation of the response-prediction model combining TCR metrics and mutation burden is needed in larger, independent patient cohorts.

The immunoSEQ Assay was used to immunosequence TCRbeta CDR3 regions from genomic DNA. Before high-throughput sequencing, genomic DNA was amplified using bias-controlled multiplex PCR. The study's processing was this. To quantify the absolute abundance of each unique TCRbeta CDR3 region, the sequences were collapsed and filtered. Clonality, defined as 1 minus Pielou's evenness, was calculated using only productive rearrangements. Clones with significantly greater frequencies in on-treatment versus baseline samples were identified using a previously published method. TCRdb took over this immuneACCESS table, retaining in-frame rearrangements with V and J assigned. Such tables are incomplete; in checked studies, under half of the missing clones stem from an unresolved V gene, and the remainder is unexplained. The DNA gave D and trimming, while V, J and clone size come from that table. Across this sample there are about 30,000 clones, with 60% to 80% seen only once. The ten largest clones take up about an eighth of the sample.

Taken with the paper, the label for treatment or condition translates to: randomized to nivolumab then ipilimumab (arm A) or the reverse (arm B). No trial patient had received prior DNA-damaging chemotherapy. On a FACS Aria II flow cytometer, live CD3+CD8+ cells that were negative for CD19 and CD56 were sorted from thawed PBMCs. Samples came from patients with melanoma in CheckMate 064, a randomized, open-label phase II trial of sequential checkpoint blockade. Leukapheresis was used to collect peripheral blood mononuclear cells, which were then purified with Ficoll-Paque and frozen in human serum with around 10% DMSO. Immediately after sorting, the purity of sorted blood CD3+CD8+ cells was verified to be >98%, after which DNA was extracted.

The sequencing used CD8+ T cells sorted from blood (inferred from file names), collected from a patient given nivolumab and ipilimumab in sequence. This TCR came from a human donor with melanoma. The sequence is built from TRBV4-1 and TRBJ2-7; matching of 6 bases hints at TRBD2 as the D gene. The CDR3 region has the sequence CASSLGGGYEQYF. DNA sequence: TGCGCCAGCAGCCTGGGGGGTGGTTACGAGCAGTACTTC.